This T cell receptor (beta chain) originates from a study of beta chain features in type 1 diabetes (dated by TCRdb to the late 2010s). Regarding the study in general: No differences in mean age, gender distribution, total cell number or subset yield were found between patients and healthy donors. Regulatory and stem cell-like memory subsets were obtained from only 8 patients and roughly 8 healthy donors, while naive and central memory subsets were obtained from all 30 or so donors. A total of over 90,000,000 sorted cells were examined across all samples, and a strong correlation was observed between cell number per subset and RNA yield. In the study, recently diagnosed type 1 diabetes patients and matched healthy donors were compared on the TCRB repertoires of their sorted circulating CD4+ T cell subsets.

Trimming removed 3 bases from V and 5 bases from J; the gene matches leave 13 bases unexplained. The germline V gene (reference sequence) specifies MNHEY as CDR1 and SMNVEV as CDR2. The CDR3 goes from the cysteine to the phenylalanine over 16 residues. Only the CDR3 DNA is retained, 48 bases long and in frame from the first base. Concerning this clone: Its antigen remains unidentified. The record has no base qualities; no much larger clone is one base away.

The High Capacity cDNA Reverse Transcription Kit was used to reverse transcribe all of the isolated RNA, meaning that expressed TCRB transcripts were what got sequenced. Deep immunoSEQ sequencing was applied to naive, central memory and regulatory T cell samples, giving an average of roughly 3.5 million total reads per sample. Sorted cells were lysed in RLT buffer and RNA was extracted with DNase-treated RNeasy Micro or Mini kits, depending on cell number. To prevent cross-contamination, each cell subset was processed individually, whereas patient and healthy donor samples were processed jointly. The immunoSEQ multiplex PCR was used to amplify TCRB sequences from cDNA, generating 87-bp fragments that spanned the CDR3 region. Sequencing of the amplicons was performed on the Illumina HiSeq platform. The authors' pipeline ran thus. Synthetic template baselines were used to correct PCR bias computationally, reads within Hamming distance 2 were collapsed together, and singletons that could not be merged were discarded. Reads were aligned against IMGT so that V, D and J genes, CDR3 length and insertions or deletions at six rearrangement sites could be assigned. Within each subset, clonotype counts were normalized to sorted cell number, after which true diversity and Gini coefficients were computed with the tcR R package. Repertoire sharing was quantified using the overlap coefficient calculated on TCRB nucleotide sequences. Out-of-frame TCRB sequences from naive cells were analyzed as a proxy for the pre-selection repertoire. TCRdb obtained this table from immuneACCESS and retained in-frame rearrangements with V and J assigned. These tables miss some clones; where compared with another copy, unresolved V genes account for less than half of the shortfall, and the remainder is unexplained. V, J and clone size are taken as reported in that table, and D and trimming were inferred from the DNA itself. Present in this sample are 430,000 or so clones, roughly 10% of which were seen just once. 0.045% to 0.05% of the sample is held by the ten biggest clonotypes.

A single peripheral blood draw of about 116 mL on average was collected from each donor into heparinised tubes. A BD FACSAria II was used to sort naive, central memory, regulatory and stem cell-like memory CD4+ T cells with a panel that included CD45RO, CCR7, CD25, CD127, CD95 and CD27. All sorted populations exceeded 95% purity. PBMCs were separated immediately by Lymphoprep density gradient centrifugation and were stained directly, without being cultured. So that batch effects would be minimized, each experiment stained and sorted samples in pairs, pairing one healthy donor with one patient. Results and caveats for the whole study, not just this receptor: Naive, central memory and regulatory TCRB repertoires appeared to be more alike among patients than among healthy donors. Because small numbers of individuals were included in the HLA sub-analyses, any influence of HLA type on TCRB rearrangement was left unresolved. In all four CD4+ subsets, TCRB CDR3 length was moderately but significantly shorter in type 1 diabetes patients. Shorter templates might be favored by PCR, yet because patient and control samples were amplified and corrected together, any such skew would affect both groups equally. At VDJ recombination sites, type 1 diabetes patients had fewer insertions and more deleted nucleotides, which implies abnormalities in thymic rearrangement. Because cDNA rather than genomic DNA was sequenced, highly expressing activated cells could have been over-represented, although no difference in activation and CD3 levels was found between groups.

The sample taken for sequencing was naive CD4+ T cells from blood. This sample's cell subset or site label indicates: true naive CD4+ T cells. The chain was built from TRBV27 and TRBJ2-7, and TRBD1 matches 7 of the central bases. The sequence was collected from a woman in her late teens or twenties in good health. CDR3 loop: CASSLIGRQGRDEQYF. The DNA sequence is as follows: TGTGCCAGCAGTTTGATTGGGCGACAGGGAAGAGACGAGCAGTACTTC.